Listed below are T cell receptor beta chains from one sample, sequenced in a study of radiotherapy plus CTLA-4 blockade in lung cancer. TCRdb's table, derived via immunoSEQ multiplex PCR, lists solely in-frame clones and lacks some. The sample has tens of thousands of clones, around 85% seen once. Here the sequenced sample was peripheral blood, taken from a patient treated with radiotherapy plus ipilimumab. These receptors came from a human donor with non-small cell lung cancer who had stable disease on radiotherapy plus ipilimumab. Both conserved end residues are part of each CDR3. A D gene is named only where the DNA matches it firmly. For some rows the clone size is stated as once, few or many, or as a class when expanded; others skip it.

>TRBJ1-5|-|TRBV3-2|9|-
CASRAGGGF
TGTGCCAGCAGGGCCGGGGGGGGATTT
>TRBJ2-5|-|TRBV28|11|-
CASSVQETQYF
TGTGCCAGCAGTGTACAAGAGACCCAGTACTTC
>TRBJ1-2|-|TRBV9|13|-
CASSVGGVYGYTF
TGTGCCAGCAGCGTAGGGGGGGTTTATGGCTACACCTTC
>TRBJ2-2|few|TRBV19|16|-
CASSGFTGTDTGELFF
TGTGCCAGTAGTGGATTTACCGGGACGGACACCGGGGAGCTGTTTTTT
>TRBJ1-3|-|TRBV19|11|-
CASRTLNTIYF
TGTGCCAGTAGAACTCTGAACACCATATATTTT
>TRBJ1-6|-|TRBV11-2|19|-
CASSLARGARSSYNSPLHF
TGTGCCAGCAGCTTAGCTCGGGGGGCTAGGAGCTCCTATAATTCACCCCTCCACTTT
>TRBJ2-2|once|TRBV10-1|15|-
CASSPGVIDSGELFF
TGCGCCAGCAGTCCGGGGGTGATAGATAGCGGGGAGCTGTTTTTT
>TRBJ1-2|-|TRBV5-8|15|-
CASSLEAGRNYGYTF
TGTGCCAGCAGCTTGGAAGCAGGACGGAACTATGGCTACACCTTC
>TRBJ1-5|-|TRBV6-1|15|TRBD1
CASNEGQGGNQPQHF
TGTGCCAGCAATGAGGGACAGGGCGGCAATCAGCCCCAGCATTTT
>TRBJ2-7|-|TRBV11-2|11|-
CASSQPYEQYF
TGTGCCAGCAGCCAGCCCTACGAGCAGTACTTC
>TRBJ1-5|few|TRBV20-1|11|-
CSASDGRTQHF
TGCAGTGCGTCGGACGGCCGGACCCAGCATTTT
>TRBJ1-1|-|TRBV5-1|19|-
CASSLAYPRTVSGNTEAFF
TGCGCCAGCAGCTTGGCCTACCCCAGGACAGTCTCCGGGAACACTGAAGCTTTCTTT
>TRBJ2-3|-|TRBV7-2|11|-
CASSHTDTQYF
TGTGCCAGCAGCCACACAGATACGCAGTATTTT
>TRBJ1-2|-|TRBV6-5|14|-
CASIPAGANYGYTF
TGTGCCAGCATTCCGGCCGGAGCTAACTATGGCTACACCTTC
>TRBJ2-5|-|TRBV29-1|14|-
CSVETPASLGTQYF
TGCAGCGTTGAAACTCCAGCTTCCTTAGGGACCCAGTACTTC